The clone carrying this TCR beta chain came up once. The antigen is not known. This entry is derived from a study of response to subunit inactivated influenza vaccine. MiXCR was run by TCRdb on the RT-PCR reads, yielding one entry per CDR3 protein. Of fewer than 800,000 distinct CDR3 sequences in the sample, around 16% are singletons; the top ten hold approximately 10%. Points from the study as a whole: The authors proposed limited new T cell recruitment per seasonal influenza vaccination.

V lost 0 bases, J lost 7 bases, and 11 bases lay in between. Per germline, CDR1 SGHRS and CDR2 YFSETQ. The CDR3 is made up of 13 amino acids. This clonotype was sampled from a man aged 45-60 years who received an inactivated influenza vaccine. The chain recombines TRBV5-1 with TRBJ2-7, with D unresolved. The sample consisted of PBMCs from blood, taken about 13 days after vaccination. CDR3 in amino acids: CASSLAVDFEQYF. The CDR3 region has the DNA TGCGCCAGCAGCTTGGCCGTTGACTTTGAGCAGTACTTC. Full variable domain (rest looked up from reference TRBV5-1 and TRBJ2-7): KAGVTQTPRYLIKTRGQQVTLSCSPISGHRSVSWYQQTPGQGLQFLFEYFSETQRNKGNFPGRFSGRQFSNSRSEMNVSTLELGDSALYLCASSLAVDFEQYFGPGTRLTVT.